The source of this T cell receptor (beta chain) is a study of cytomegalovirus exposure and HLA in healthy donors. General study results and limits: In vitro assays verified that three CMV-associated chains recognized CMV antigens specifically. Reportedly, a later analysis found an Asian-associated ancestry cluster had fewer N-insertions than the roughly 700-donor mean. In a later analysis, a missense DCLRE1C variant was linked to TCR beta V- and J-gene trimming.

Germline V gene lookup returns CDR1 SQVTM and CDR2 ANQGSEA. The length of the CDR3 is 13 residues. Trimming removed 0 bases at V and 3 bases at J, with 6 bases between. Turning to this clone: Antigen unknown.

With 60 Vbeta and 13 Jbeta primers, the PCR was carried out. TCRdb's copy holds only in-frame clones and misses some; the assay was immunoSEQ multiplex PCR. The sample has approximately 160,000 clones; roughly two thirds are singletons. Specimen: PBMCs. V and J are TRBV29-1 and TRBJ2-1; D call uncertain. This receptor was identified in a woman between 35 and 50 years old in good health and CMV-seropositive. The CDR3 nucleotides are TGCAGCGTTGAAGATTCGGTCTACAATGAGCAGTTCTTC. It yields the protein CSVEDSVYNEQFF.